The 20 T cell receptor beta chains in this list originate from one sample, sequenced in a study of T-cell reconstitution after alpha-beta-depleted transplantation in children. Unique molecular identifiers were used in preparing the TCRbeta library. TCRdb re-analysed the PCR reads in MiXCR, keeping a single row per CDR3 protein. The sample carries some 390,000 distinct CDR3 sequences, about a fifth recorded once. Sequencing used PBMCs from the stem cell graft donor, obtained from the stem cell graft. The receptors were gathered from a human donor who donated a stem cell graft to a child with acute myeloid leukemia.

The chain recombines TRBV5-1 with TRBJ2-3; 9 positions match TRBD2. With 0 bases clipped from V and 1 base from J, the junction kept 0 bases outside the gene matches. The CDR3 is made up of 15 amino acids. In germline, CDR1 is SGHRS, CDR2 YFSETQ. The CDR3 reads CASSLASGGTDTQYF. In nucleotides, the CDR3 is TGCGCCAGCAGCTTGGCTAGCGGGGGCACAGATACGCAGTATTTT.

The chain links TRBV6-1 to TRBJ1-1; D not certain. The CDR3 has 14 residues. Germline lookup yields CDR1 MNHNS and CDR2 SASEGT. Trimming left V 6 bases short and J 8 bases short, with 19 bases between. CDR3 loop: CASSPYLHGQEAFF. In DNA, the CDR3 is TGTGCCAGCAGCCCTTACCTCCACGGGCAAGAAGCTTTCTTT.

This clonotype was seen more than once but under ten times. V gene TRBV5-1 combines with J gene TRBJ2-6, with D perhaps matching TRBD2 (6 bases). The CDR3 spans 17 residues. The germline CDR1 and CDR2 sequences are SGHRS and YFSETQ. The germline V and J ends were trimmed by 7 bases and 0 bases, with 17 bases remaining between them. The CDR3 DNA is TGCGCCAGCGGGTCCGGGACTGAGCACTCTGGGGCCAACGTCCTGACTTTC. This translates into CASGSGTEHSGANVLTF.

The rearrangement joins TRBV15 to TRBJ2-2; D is perhaps TRBD1 (5 bases). The CDR3 sequence is 15 residues long. CDR1 LNHNV and CDR2 YYDKDF come from the germline V gene (reference sequence). V lost 6 bases and J lost 6, with 17 bases in between. The CDR3 loop is CATSRSRAFSGELFF. CDR3 DNA sequence: TGTGCCACCAGTCGATCCAGGGCGTTTTCCGGGGAGCTGTTTTTT.

This sequence joins TRBV28 and TRBJ1-2, with a weak D call TRBD1 (5 bases). CDR1 MDHEN and CDR2 SYDVKM come from the germline V gene. The CDR3 contains 10 residues. With 8 bases removed from V and 6 bases from J, the gap between germline ends came to 7 bases. CDR3 residues: CASGDDGYTF. CDR3 coding DNA: TGTGCCAGCGGGGACGATGGCTACACCTTC.

The chain couples TRBV27 to TRBJ2-5; TRBD1 aligns across 9 bases. From germline, CDR1 is MNHEY and CDR2 SMNVEV (reference sequence). Losses at the gene ends were 4 bases for V and 4 bases for J; bases not matched to a gene: 4. The CDR3 runs to 14 residues. Here the CDR3 reads CASSSWTGAETQYF. The DNA for the CDR3 is TGTGCCAGCAGTTCATGGACAGGGGCAGAGACCCAGTACTTC.

The gene calls are TRBV5-1 and TRBJ2-2, with D possibly matching TRBD2 (5 bases). The V and J ends lost 1 base and 5 bases respectively, with 15 bases between them. Germline V lookup: CDR1 SGHRS, CDR2 YFSETQ. The CDR3 has 16 residues. The DNA of the CDR3 is TGCGCCAGCAGCTTGCGGACTTCCCGAGGGACCGGGGAGCTGTTTTTT. Protein: CASSLRTSRGTGELFF.

This clonotype was observed a handful of times. The chain recombines TRBV20-1 with TRBJ1-1, with D possibly matching TRBD1 (5 bases). The ends were cut back, 3 bases at V and 4 bases at J, with 9 bases in the middle. This CDR3 region has 12 residues. Germline CDR1 reads DFQATT; CDR2 reads SNEGSKA (reference sequence). CDR3 DNA: TGCAGTGCTAGCGCGGGGACCACTGAAGCTTTCTTT. Translated: CSASAGTTEAFF.

The chain uses TRBV10-3 and TRBJ1-1; tentatively, D is TRBD1 (5 bases). The V and J ends lost 0 bases and 5 bases respectively, with 7 bases between them. The CDR3 length is 13 residues. The germline V gene has CDR1 ENHRY and CDR2 SYGVKD. CDR3 DNA: TGTGCCATCAGTGAGTCGGGGCAGACTGAAGCTTTCTTT. Translating gives CAISESGQTEAFF.

The chain is built from TRBV3-1 and TRBJ2-1; TRBD2 aligns across 12 bases. V shed 2 bases and J 8 bases; nucleotides not matched to a gene: 4. This CDR3 comprises 15 residues. Germline V lookup: CDR1 LGHDT, CDR2 YNNKEL (reference sequence). The CDR3 sequence is CASSQPPSGRDEQFF. Here the CDR3 DNA reads TGTGCCAGCAGCCAACCGCCTAGCGGGAGGGATGAGCAGTTCTTC.

This clonotype was picked up a small number of times. The V and J genes are TRBV29-1 and TRBJ1-2; 7 bases match TRBD1. V lost 4 bases to trimming and J lost 0 bases; unmatched junction nucleotides: 8. The CDR3 consists of 15 residues. In germline, CDR1 is SQVTM, CDR2 ANQGSEA. The CDR3 DNA reads as TGCAGCGTTGCAGGGGGATCACTTTCTAACTATGGCTACACCTTC. Its protein product is CSVAGGSLSNYGYTF.

There are a few counts of this clonotype. The V gene is TRBV28, the J gene TRBJ2-7, with TRBD2 identical over 9 bases. CDR3 size: 13 residues. J gave up 7 bases and V 7 bases, and 8 bases lay outside the gene matches. CDR1 MDHEN and CDR2 SYDVKM come from the germline V gene. This CDR3 reads CASTPGLAGEQYF. The CDR3, as DNA: TGTGCCAGCACGCCGGGACTAGCTGGGGAGCAGTACTTC.

In DNA, the CDR3 is TGTGCCAGCAGCCGGGACTTCGACAATGAGCAGTTCTTC. Amino acids: CASSRDFDNEQFF. The rearrangement uses TRBV3-1 and TRBJ2-1, with a possible D match to TRBD2 (6 bases). This CDR3 contains 13 residues. The V end was cut by 4 bases, the J end by 5 bases, with 9 bases between. The germline CDR1 and CDR2 sequences are LGHDT and YNNKEL (reference sequence).

This chain connects TRBV12-3 or TRBV12-4 to TRBJ1-4, with TRBD1 matching over 7 bases. The CDR3 has 15 amino acids. V dropped 4 bases and J dropped 4; count of bases not matched to a gene: 6. CDR3: CASSSPNRGNEKLFF. CDR3 nucleotide sequence: TGTGCCAGCAGTTCCCCCAACAGGGGTAATGAAAAACTGTTTTTT.

The V call is TRBV5-1, the J call TRBJ2-7; D is perhaps TRBD1 (5 bases). The CDR3 covers 16 residues. V was trimmed by 0 bases and J by 2 bases, leaving 15 bases between them. CDR1 SGHRS and CDR2 YFSETQ come from the germline V gene. In DNA form, the CDR3 reads TGCGCCAGCAGCTTGGGCATCGGGCAGGGAACCTACGAGCAGTACTTC. Residues: CASSLGIGQGTYEQYF.

The chain recombines TRBV12-2 with TRBJ2-7; the table's TRBD2 call for D was not verified on the DNA. TRBV12-2 represents a pseudogene. The CDR3 extends over 16 amino acids. Here the CDR3 DNA reads TGTGCAAGTCGCTCCAACCTAGCGGGATTTTCCTACGAGCAGTACTTC. Its protein is CASRSNLAGFSYEQYF.

In its sample, this clonotype was seen a few times. V gene TRBV7-6 combines with J gene TRBJ2-3; the match to TRBD1 covers 7 bases. The length of the CDR3 is 15 residues. Germline trimming cut 0 bases from V and 0 bases from J; bases unmatched to any gene: 0. The germline CDR1 and CDR2 sequences are SGHVS and FNYEAQ. The CDR3 protein is CASSLATGSTDTQYF. DNA for the CDR3: TGTGCCAGCAGCTTAGCGACAGGGAGCACAGATACGCAGTATTTT.

This clonotype has only a few counts. J is TRBJ2-1 and V is TRBV5-1; 8 nucleotides line up with TRBD2. V was pared by 0 bases and J by 6 bases, with 11 bases of the junction left unmatched. Per the germline V gene, CDR1 is SGHRS and CDR2 is YFSETQ. This CDR3 contains 17 residues. The CDR3 is CASSLAGLAWLGNEQFF. CDR3 in DNA: TGCGCCAGCAGCTTGGCCGGACTAGCTTGGTTAGGCAATGAGCAGTTCTTC.

The chain combines TRBV6-1 with TRBJ2-2; D not certain. The germline V gene has CDR1 MNHNS and CDR2 SASEGT. This CDR3 is 15 amino acids long. V dropped 11 bases and J dropped 4 bases, with 20 bases sitting between them. This CDR3 reads CACVRKPTGTGELFF. In DNA form, the CDR3 reads TGTGCCTGCGTCCGGAAGCCTACGGGCACCGGGGAGCTGTTTTTT.

The genes are TRBV7-9 and TRBJ2-1, with D tentatively TRBD2 (5 bases). CDR3 size: 17 residues. CDR1 is SEHNR, CDR2 FQNEAQ, per germline (reference sequence). Trimming stripped 3 bases from V and 2 bases from J, with 17 bases between. CDR3 residues: CASSLVRGPTAYNEQFF. Written as DNA, the CDR3 is TGTGCCAGCAGCTTGGTGAGAGGGCCGACGGCCTACAATGAGCAGTTCTTC.